This T cell receptor beta chain was documented in a study of identical twins. Template switching supplied a universal primer site; unique molecular identifiers were carried on the cDNA. TCRdb independently ran MiXCR on the 5' RACE reads; one entry per CDR3 protein. The sample consists of under 1 million distinct CDR3 sequences, about 12% of them appearing once. Trimming shortened V by 0 bases and J by 1 base, and 10 bases separated the two germline ends. Germline V gene data show CDR1 as SGHRS and CDR2 as YFSETQ. CDR3 length: 15 residues. A further study also used this sample, focusing on yellow fever vaccine responses in identical twins.

Sequenced input: PBMCs. The clonotype was recovered from a woman aged 18 to 35 in good health. This chain uses TRBV5-1 with TRBJ1-1; D gene uncertain. The CDR3 reads CASSLGAPANTEAFF. CDR3 sequence (DNA): TGCGCCAGCAGCTTGGGGGCCCCAGCGAACACTGAAGCTTTCTTT. The variable domain in full, with the rest retrieved from reference TRBV5-1 and TRBJ1-1, is KAGVTQTPRYLIKTRGQQVTLSCSPISGHRSVSWYQQTPGQGLQFLFEYFSETQRNKGNFPGRFSGRQFSNSRSEMNVSTLELGDSALYLCASSLGAPANTEAFFGQGTRLTVV.